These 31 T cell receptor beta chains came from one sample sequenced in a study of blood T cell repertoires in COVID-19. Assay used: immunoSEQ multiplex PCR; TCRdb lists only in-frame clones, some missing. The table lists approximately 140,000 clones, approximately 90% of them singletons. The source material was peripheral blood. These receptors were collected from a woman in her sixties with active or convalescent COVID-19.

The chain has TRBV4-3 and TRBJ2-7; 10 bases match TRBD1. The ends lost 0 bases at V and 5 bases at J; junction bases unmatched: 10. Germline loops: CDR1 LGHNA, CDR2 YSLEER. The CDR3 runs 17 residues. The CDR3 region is CASSQEPAGQGSHEQYF. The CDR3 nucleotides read TGCGCCAGCAGCCAAGAGCCGGCGGGACAGGGGTCCCACGAGCAGTACTTC.

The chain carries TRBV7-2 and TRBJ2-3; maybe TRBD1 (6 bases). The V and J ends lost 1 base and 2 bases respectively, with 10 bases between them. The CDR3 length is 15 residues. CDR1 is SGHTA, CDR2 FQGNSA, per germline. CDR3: CASSLDRAITDTQYF. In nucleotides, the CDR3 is TGTGCCAGCAGCTTAGACAGGGCGATCACAGATACGCAGTATTTT.

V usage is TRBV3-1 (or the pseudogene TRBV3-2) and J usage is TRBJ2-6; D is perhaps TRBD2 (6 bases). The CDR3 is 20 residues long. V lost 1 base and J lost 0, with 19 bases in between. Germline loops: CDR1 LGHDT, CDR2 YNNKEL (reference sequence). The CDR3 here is CASSQVWAGLGTSGANVLTF. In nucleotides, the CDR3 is TGTGCCAGCAGCCAAGTCTGGGCGGGACTCGGAACCTCTGGGGCCAACGTCCTGACTTTC.

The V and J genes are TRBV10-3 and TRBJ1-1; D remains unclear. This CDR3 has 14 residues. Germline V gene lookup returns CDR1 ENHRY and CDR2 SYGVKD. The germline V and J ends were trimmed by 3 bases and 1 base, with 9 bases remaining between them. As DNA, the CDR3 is TGTGCCATCAGTGATGCACAGTCGAACACTGAAGCTTTCTTT. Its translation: CAISDAQSNTEAFF.

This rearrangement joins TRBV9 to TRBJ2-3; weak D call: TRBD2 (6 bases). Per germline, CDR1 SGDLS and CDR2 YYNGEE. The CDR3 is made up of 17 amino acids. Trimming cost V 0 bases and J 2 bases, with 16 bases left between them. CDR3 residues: CASSVELASFLTDTQYF. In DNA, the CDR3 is TGTGCCAGCAGCGTAGAGCTAGCGTCCTTTCTCACAGATACGCAGTATTTT.

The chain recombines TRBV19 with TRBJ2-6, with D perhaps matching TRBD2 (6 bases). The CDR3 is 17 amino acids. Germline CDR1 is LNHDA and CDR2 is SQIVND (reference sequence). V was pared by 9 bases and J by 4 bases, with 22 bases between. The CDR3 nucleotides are TGTGCCAGCCGATTTGCGGGGCCCCAGTCCGGGGCCAACGTCCTGACTTTC. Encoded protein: CASRFAGPQSGANVLTF.

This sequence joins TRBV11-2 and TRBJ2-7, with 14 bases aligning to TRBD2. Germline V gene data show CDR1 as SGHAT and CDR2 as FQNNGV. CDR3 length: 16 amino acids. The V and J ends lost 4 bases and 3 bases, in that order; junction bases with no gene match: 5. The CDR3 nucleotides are TGTGCCAGCAGCTGGATCGGGACTAGCGGGGGCTACGAGCAGTACTTC. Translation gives CASSWIGTSGGYEQYF.

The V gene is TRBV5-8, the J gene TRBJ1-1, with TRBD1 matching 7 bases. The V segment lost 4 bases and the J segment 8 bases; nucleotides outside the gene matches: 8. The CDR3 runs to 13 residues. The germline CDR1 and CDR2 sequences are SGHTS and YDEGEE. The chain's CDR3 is CASSPSGQEEAFF. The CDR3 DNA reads TGTGCCAGCAGCCCTTCCGGACAGGAAGAAGCTTTCTTT.

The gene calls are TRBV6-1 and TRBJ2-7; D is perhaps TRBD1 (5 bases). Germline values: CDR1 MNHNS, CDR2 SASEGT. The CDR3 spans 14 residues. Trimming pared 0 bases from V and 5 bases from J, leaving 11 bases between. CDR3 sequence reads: CASSEAMGQNEQYF. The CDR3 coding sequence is TGTGCCAGCAGTGAAGCGATGGGGCAGAACGAGCAGTACTTC.

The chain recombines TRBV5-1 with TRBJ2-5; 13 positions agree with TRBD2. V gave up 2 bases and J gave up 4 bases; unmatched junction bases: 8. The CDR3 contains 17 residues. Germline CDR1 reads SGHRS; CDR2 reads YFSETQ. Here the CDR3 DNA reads TGCGCCAGCAGCTTCGGACTAGCGGGGGCCGGGGGAGAGACCCAGTACTTC. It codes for CASSFGLAGAGGETQYF.

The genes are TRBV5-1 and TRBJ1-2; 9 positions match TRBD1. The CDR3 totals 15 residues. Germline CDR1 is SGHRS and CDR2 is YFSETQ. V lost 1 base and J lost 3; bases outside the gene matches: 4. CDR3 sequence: CASSLSGQGDYGYTF. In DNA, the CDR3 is TGCGCCAGCAGCTTGTCGGGACAGGGTGACTATGGCTACACCTTC. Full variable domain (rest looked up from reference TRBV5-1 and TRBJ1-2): KAGVTQTPRYLIKTRGQQVTLSCSPISGHRSVSWYQQTPGQGLQFLFEYFSETQRNKGNFPGRFSGRQFSNSRSEMNVSTLELGDSALYLCASSLSGQGDYGYTFGSGTRLTVV.

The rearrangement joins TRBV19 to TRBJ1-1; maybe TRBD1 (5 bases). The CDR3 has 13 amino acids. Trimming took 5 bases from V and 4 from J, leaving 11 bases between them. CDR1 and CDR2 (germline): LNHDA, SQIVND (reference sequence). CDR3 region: CASSATGATEAFF. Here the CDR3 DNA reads TGTGCCAGTAGTGCCACAGGTGCCACTGAAGCTTTCTTT. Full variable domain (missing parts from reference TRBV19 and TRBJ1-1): DGGITQSPKYLFRKEGQNVTLSCEQNLNHDAMYWYRQDPGQGLRLIYYSQIVNDFQKGDIAEGYSVSREKKESFPLTVTSAQKNPTAFYLCASSATGATEAFFGQGTRLTVV.

The CDR3, as DNA: TGTGCCAGCAGCTTAATCAGGGATAATCAGCCCCAGCATTTT. Translation gives CASSLIRDNQPQHF. This chain links TRBV5-5 with TRBJ1-5, with D possibly matching TRBD1 (5 bases). CDR1 is SGHKS, CDR2 YYEKEE, per germline (reference sequence). This CDR3 has 14 amino acids. V shed 2 bases and J shed 4 bases, with 10 bases lying between them.

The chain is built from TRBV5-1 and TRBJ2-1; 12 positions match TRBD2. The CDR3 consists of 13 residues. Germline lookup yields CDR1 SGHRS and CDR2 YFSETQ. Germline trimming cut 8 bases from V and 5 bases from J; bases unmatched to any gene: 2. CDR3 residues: CASGLAGNNEQFF. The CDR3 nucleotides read TGCGCCAGTGGACTAGCGGGGAACAATGAGCAGTTCTTC.

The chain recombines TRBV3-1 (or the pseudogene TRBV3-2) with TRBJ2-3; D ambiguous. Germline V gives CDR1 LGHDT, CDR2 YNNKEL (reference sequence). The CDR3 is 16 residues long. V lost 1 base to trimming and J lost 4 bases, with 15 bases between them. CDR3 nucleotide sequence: TGTGCCAGCAGCCAAGCAGATCTCAGTGCCGCAGATACGCAGTATTTT. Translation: CASSQADLSAADTQYF.

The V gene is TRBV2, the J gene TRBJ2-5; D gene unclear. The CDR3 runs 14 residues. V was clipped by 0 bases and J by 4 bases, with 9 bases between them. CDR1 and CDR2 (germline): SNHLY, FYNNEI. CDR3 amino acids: CASSEAHFGETQYF. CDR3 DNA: TGTGCCAGCAGTGAAGCGCACTTCGGAGAGACCCAGTACTTC.

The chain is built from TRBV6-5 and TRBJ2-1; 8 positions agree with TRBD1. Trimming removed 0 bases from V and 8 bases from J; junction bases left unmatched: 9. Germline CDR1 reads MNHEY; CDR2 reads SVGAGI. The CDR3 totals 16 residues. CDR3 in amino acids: CASSYSSSPGGDEQFF. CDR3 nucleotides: TGTGCCAGCAGTTACTCCTCTTCGCCAGGGGGCGATGAGCAGTTCTTC.

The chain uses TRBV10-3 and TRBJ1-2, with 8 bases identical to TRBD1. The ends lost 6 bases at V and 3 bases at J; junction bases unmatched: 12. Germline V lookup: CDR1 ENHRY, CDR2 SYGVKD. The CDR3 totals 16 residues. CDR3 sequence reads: CAIRNLGQGSDYGYTF. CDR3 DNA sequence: TGTGCCATCAGGAACCTCGGACAGGGATCAGACTATGGCTACACCTTC.

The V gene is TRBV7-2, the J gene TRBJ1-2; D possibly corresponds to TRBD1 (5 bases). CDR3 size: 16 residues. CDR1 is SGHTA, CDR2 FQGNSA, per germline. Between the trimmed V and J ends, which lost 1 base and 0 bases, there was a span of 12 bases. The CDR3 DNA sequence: TGTGCCAGCAGCTTAGTAGCCGGGGGTACTAACTATGGCTACACCTTC. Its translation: CASSLVAGGTNYGYTF.

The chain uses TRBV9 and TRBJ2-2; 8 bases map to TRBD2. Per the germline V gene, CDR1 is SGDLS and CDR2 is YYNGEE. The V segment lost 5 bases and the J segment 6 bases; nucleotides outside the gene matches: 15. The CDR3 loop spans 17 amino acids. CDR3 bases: TGTGCCAGCAGAGGACTCTCCGGGGGGGCCGTCGCCGGGGAGCTGTTTTTT. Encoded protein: CASRGLSGGAVAGELFF.

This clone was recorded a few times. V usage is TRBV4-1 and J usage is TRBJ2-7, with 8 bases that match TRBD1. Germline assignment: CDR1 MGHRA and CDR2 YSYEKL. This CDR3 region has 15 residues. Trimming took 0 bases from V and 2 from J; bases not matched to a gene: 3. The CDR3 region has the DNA TGCGCCAGCAGCCAAGAGGACAGGGCCGCCTACGAGCAGTACTTC. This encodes CASSQEDRAAYEQYF.

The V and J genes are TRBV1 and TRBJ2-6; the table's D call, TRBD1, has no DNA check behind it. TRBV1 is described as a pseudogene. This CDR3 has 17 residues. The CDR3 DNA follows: TGCACCAGCAGCCAAGATAGAGGGGGCTCTGGGGCCAACGTCCTGACTTTC. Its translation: CTSSQDRGGSGANVLTF.

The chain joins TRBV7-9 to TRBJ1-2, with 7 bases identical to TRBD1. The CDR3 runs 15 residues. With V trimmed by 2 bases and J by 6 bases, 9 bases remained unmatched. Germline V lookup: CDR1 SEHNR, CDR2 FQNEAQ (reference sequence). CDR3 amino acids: CASSLNPGGSDGYTF. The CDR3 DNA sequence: TGTGCCAGCAGCTTAAACCCAGGGGGGTCCGATGGCTACACCTTC.

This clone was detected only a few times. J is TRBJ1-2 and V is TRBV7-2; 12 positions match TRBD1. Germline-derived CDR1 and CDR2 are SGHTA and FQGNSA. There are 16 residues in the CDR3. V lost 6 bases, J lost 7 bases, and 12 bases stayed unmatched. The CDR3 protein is CASSLGAGTGGVGYTF. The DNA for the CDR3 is TGTGCCAGCAGTCTGGGTGCCGGGACAGGGGGCGTTGGCTACACCTTC.

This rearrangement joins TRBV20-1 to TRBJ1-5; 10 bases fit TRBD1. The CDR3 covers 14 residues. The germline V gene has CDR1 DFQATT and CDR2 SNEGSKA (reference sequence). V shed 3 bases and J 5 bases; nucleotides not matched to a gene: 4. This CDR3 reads CSASETGGHQPQHF. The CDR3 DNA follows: TGCAGTGCTAGTGAGACAGGGGGCCATCAGCCCCAGCATTTT.

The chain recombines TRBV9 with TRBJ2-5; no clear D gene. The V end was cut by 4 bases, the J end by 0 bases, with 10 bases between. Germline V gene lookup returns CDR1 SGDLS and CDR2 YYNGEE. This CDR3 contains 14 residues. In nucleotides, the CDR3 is TGTGCCAGCAGCTCCCCAGGAAACCAAGAGACCCAGTACTTC. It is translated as CASSSPGNQETQYF.

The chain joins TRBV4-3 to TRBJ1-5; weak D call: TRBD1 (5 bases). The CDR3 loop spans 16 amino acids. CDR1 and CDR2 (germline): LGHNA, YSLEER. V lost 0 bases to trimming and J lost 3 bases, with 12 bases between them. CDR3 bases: TGCGCCAGCAGCCAAGATTTCGGGGGTGCCAATCAGCCCCAGCATTTT. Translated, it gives CASSQDFGGANQPQHF.

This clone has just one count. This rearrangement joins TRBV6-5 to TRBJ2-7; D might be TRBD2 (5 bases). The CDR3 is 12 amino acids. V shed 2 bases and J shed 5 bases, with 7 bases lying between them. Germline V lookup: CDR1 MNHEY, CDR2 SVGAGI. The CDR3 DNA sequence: TGTGCCAGCAGTTACCTGGGAGACGAGCAGTACTTC. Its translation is CASSYLGDEQYF.

CDR3 region: CASSLRQGGSNQPQHF. The CDR3 coding sequence is TGTGCCAGCAGTTTAAGACAGGGTGGGTCGAATCAGCCCCAGCATTTT. The chain combines TRBV6-6 with TRBJ1-5, with TRBD1 identical over 7 bases. Trimming took 4 bases from V and 4 from J; bases not matched to a gene: 10. Germline values: CDR1 MNHNY, CDR2 SVGAGI (reference sequence). This CDR3 is 16 amino acids long.

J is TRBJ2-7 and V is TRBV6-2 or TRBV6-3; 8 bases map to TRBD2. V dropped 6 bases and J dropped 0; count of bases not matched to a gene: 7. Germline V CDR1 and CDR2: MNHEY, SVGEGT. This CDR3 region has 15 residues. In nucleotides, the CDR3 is TGTGCCAGCAGCCTTAGCGGGACCAACTCCTACGAGCAGTACTTC. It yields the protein CASSLSGTNSYEQYF.

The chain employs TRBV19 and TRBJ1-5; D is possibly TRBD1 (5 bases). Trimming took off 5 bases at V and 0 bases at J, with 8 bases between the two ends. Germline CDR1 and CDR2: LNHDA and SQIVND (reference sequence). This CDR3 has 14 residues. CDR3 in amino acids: CASSPDTSNQPQHF. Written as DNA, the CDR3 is TGTGCCAGTAGTCCGGACACTAGCAATCAGCCCCAGCATTTT.